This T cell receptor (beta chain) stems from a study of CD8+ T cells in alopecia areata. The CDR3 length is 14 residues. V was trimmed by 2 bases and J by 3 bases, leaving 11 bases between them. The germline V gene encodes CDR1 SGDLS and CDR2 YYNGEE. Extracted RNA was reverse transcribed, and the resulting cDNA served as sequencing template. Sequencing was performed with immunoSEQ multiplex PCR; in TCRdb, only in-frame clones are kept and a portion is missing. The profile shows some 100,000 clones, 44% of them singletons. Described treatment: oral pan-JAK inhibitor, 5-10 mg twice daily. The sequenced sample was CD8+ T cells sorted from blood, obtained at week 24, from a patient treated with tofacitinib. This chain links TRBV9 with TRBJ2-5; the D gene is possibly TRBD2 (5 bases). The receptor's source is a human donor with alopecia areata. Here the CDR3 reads CASSVTLREETQYF. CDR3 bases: TGTGCCAGCAGCGTTACACTGCGGGAAGAGACCCAGTACTTC.